This T cell receptor (beta chain) stems from a study of PD-1 blockade in classical Hodgkin lymphoma. As for the study in general: Every 2 weeks, patients had 3 mg/kg nivolumab intravenously. Findings of the study overall: Reports described newly diagnosed patients as having lower baseline TCR diversity than healthy donors. Baseline diversity resembling that of newly diagnosed patients was seen in complete responders.

Worth noting for this clone: The antigen is not known.

After autologous stem cell transplantation all patients relapsed, and prior brentuximab vedotin exposure differed between cohorts. Profiled with immunoSEQ multiplex PCR; TCRdb holds only in-frame clones, not every one. The data show about 100,000 clones, roughly 87% seen once. Sample: peripheral blood mononuclear cells (PBMCs), taken before the second cycle of nivolumab. This TCR came from a human donor with classical Hodgkin lymphoma.

The CDR3 DNA reads TGTGCCACCAGCAGTCGGGGACTTACATCTGGGGCCAACGTCCTGACTTTC. Translation gives CATSSRGLTSGANVLTF. The chain carries TRBV15 and TRBJ2-6; the D gene is possibly TRBD2 (6 bases). Germline values: CDR1 LNHNV, CDR2 YYDKDF (reference sequence). Trimming removed 3 bases at V and 1 base at J, with 13 bases between. The CDR3 has 17 residues.